The 7 T cell receptor beta chains below come from one sample, sequenced in a study of T cells in Graves' hyperthyroidism and ophthalmopathy (dated by TCRdb to the late 2010s). Library preparation employed multiplex PCR. The reads were generated on an Illumina HiSeq 2000. TCR beta CDR3 regions were amplified from RNA transcripts. The TCR CDR3 was subjected to a first round of RT-PCR using the HTBI primer set and the Qiagen OneStep RT-PCR kit. The raw public data were reprocessed by TCRdb itself: fastp quality trimming at Q25, MiXCR clonotype calling, in-frame beta chains only. Rows are combined by CDR3 protein, so each entry shows the most common genes and DNA. This sample is represented by some 490,000 distinct CDR3 sequences; approximately 23% of them were singletons. Approximately 54% of the sample rests with the top ten. The sequencing sample was made of blood. The receptors were sampled from a woman aged 70-85 years with Graves' ophthalmopathy.

This clonotype was detected a few times. The chain is built from TRBV29-1 and TRBJ2-1, with 9 bases matching TRBD1. V lost 6 bases and J lost 4; bases outside the gene matches: 7. This CDR3 contains 14 residues. From germline, CDR1 is SQVTM and CDR2 ANQGSEA. The DNA for the CDR3 is TGCAGCGTGAGGGGACAGGGAGGGTACAATGAGCAGTTCTTC. Protein: CSVRGQGGYNEQFF.

This chain joins TRBV7-2 and TRBJ2-3, with a tentative D call TRBD2 (5 bases). Germline V gene data show CDR1 as SGHTA and CDR2 as FQGNSA. Trimming left V 2 bases short and J 5 bases short, with 14 bases between. CDR3 length: 15 residues. DNA for the CDR3: TGTGCCAGCAGCTTATTGAGGGCCGAGGGAGATACGCAGTATTTT. Amino acid sequence: CASSLLRAEGDTQYF.

This clonotype was detected only a few times. The V call is TRBV7-9, the J call TRBJ2-3; weak D call: TRBD2 (6 bases). V lost 6 bases and J 0 bases, leaving 16 bases between the germline ends. CDR3 length: 16 residues. CDR1 and CDR2 (germline): SEHNR, FQNEAQ (reference sequence). CDR3 sequence: CASSSPFGGSTDTQYF. The CDR3 nucleotides are TGTGCCAGCAGTTCTCCTTTTGGGGGGAGCACAGATACGCAGTATTTT.

This clonotype appeared many times. The DNA for the CDR3 is TGTGCCAGTAGTAGTTATGGTGGTGGGGCCAACGTCCTGACTTTC. This gives the protein CASSSYGGGANVLTF. The rearrangement joins TRBV19 to TRBJ2-6; D gene uncertain. Germline V gene data show CDR1 as LNHDA and CDR2 as SQIVND (reference sequence). The CDR3 is 15 residues long. V shed 4 bases and J shed 3 bases, with 10 bases lying between them.

In its sample, this clonotype was seen many times. V and J are TRBV12-3 or TRBV12-4 and TRBJ1-1; no clear D. The CDR3 contains 12 residues. V shed 3 bases and J shed 11 bases, with 13 bases lying between them. In nucleotides, the CDR3 is TGTGCCAGCAGTTTGAGTCGAGCGGGGGCTTTCTTT. Protein sequence: CASSLSRAGAFF.

This chain connects TRBV20-1 to TRBJ2-7, with 9 bases aligning to TRBD1. The CDR3 length is 17 residues. Germline loops: CDR1 DFQATT, CDR2 SNEGSKA (reference sequence). The V segment lost 3 bases and the J segment 3 bases; nucleotides outside the gene matches: 15. The CDR3 bases are TGCAGTGCTAGGGGGACAGGGCCCCTTACTGGGGACTACGAGCAGTACTTC. Its translation: CSARGTGPLTGDYEQYF.

This clonotype has at least ten counts. The chain couples TRBV27 to TRBJ1-1; possibly TRBD1 for D (5 bases). The germline gives CDR1 MNHEY, CDR2 SMNVEV (reference sequence). The CDR3 has 13 residues. Trimming shortened V by 4 bases and J by 3 bases, and 9 bases separated the two germline ends. Here the CDR3 reads CASSWGRDTEAFF. DNA of the CDR3: TGTGCCAGCAGTTGGGGACGGGACACTGAAGCTTTCTTT.